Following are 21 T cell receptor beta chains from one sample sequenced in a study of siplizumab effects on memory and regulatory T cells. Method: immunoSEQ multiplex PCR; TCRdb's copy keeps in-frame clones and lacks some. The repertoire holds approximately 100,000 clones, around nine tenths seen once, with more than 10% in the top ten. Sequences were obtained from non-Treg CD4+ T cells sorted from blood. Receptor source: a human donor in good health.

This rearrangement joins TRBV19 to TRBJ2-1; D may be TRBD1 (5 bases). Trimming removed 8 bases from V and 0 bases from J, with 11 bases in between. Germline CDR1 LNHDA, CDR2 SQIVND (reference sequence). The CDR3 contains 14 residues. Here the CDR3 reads CASAYQGSYNEQFF. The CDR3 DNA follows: TGTGCCAGTGCTTATCAGGGCTCCTACAATGAGCAGTTCTTC.

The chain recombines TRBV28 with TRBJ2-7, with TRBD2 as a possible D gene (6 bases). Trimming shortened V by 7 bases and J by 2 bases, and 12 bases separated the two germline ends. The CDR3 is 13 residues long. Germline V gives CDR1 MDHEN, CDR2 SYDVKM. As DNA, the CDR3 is TGTGCCAGCACCGCACTAGCCCCCTACGAGCAGTACTTC. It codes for CASTALAPYEQYF.

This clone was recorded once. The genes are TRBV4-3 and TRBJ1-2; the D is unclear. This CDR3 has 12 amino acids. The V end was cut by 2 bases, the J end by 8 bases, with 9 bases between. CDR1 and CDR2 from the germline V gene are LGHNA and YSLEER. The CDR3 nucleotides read TGCGCCAGCAGCCAATATGGGGAGGGCTACACCTTC. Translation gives CASSQYGEGYTF.

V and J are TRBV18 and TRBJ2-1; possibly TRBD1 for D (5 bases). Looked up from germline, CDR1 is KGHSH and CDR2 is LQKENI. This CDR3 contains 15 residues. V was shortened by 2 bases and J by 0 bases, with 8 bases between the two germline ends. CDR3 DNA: TGTGCCAGCTCACCAAGGGGTGACTCCTACAATGAGCAGTTCTTC. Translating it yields CASSPRGDSYNEQFF. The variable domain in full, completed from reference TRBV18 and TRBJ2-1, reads NAGVMQNPRHLVRRRGQEARLRCSPMKGHSHVYWYRQLPEEGLKFMVYLQKENIIDESGMPKERFSAEFPKEGPSILRIQQVVRGDSAAYFCASSPRGDSYNEQFFGPGTRLTVL.

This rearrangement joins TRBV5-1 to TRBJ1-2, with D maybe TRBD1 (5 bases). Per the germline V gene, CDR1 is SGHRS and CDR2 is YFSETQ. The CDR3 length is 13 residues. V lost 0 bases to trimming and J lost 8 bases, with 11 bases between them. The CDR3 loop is CASSLEGSIGYTF. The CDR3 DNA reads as TGCGCCAGCAGCTTGGAGGGGTCAATCGGCTACACCTTC.

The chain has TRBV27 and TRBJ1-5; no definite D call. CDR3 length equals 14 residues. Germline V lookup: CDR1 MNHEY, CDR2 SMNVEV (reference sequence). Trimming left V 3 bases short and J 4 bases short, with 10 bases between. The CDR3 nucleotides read TGTGCCAGCAGTTTGTCGGGATTTAATCAGCCCCAGCATTTT. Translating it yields CASSLSGFNQPQHF.

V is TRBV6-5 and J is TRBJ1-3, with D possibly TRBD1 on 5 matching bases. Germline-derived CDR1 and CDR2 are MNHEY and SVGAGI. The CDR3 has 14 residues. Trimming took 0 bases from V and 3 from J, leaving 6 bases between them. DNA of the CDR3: TGTGCCAGCAGTTACTCCGACAGTGGAAACACCATATATTTT. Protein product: CASSYSDSGNTIYF.

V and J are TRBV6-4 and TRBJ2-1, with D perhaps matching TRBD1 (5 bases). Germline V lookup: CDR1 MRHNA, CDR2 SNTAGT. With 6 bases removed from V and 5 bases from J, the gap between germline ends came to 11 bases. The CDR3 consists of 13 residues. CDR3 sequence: CASSRDFNNEQFF. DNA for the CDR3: TGTGCCAGCAGCAGGGATTTCAACAATGAGCAGTTCTTC.

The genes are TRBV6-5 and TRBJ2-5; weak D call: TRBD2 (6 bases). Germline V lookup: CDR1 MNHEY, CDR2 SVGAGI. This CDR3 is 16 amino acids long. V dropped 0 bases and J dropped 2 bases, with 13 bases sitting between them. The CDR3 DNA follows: TGTGCCAGCAGTTACTCATACCTTGGGGGGCAAGAGACCCAGTACTTC. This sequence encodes CASSYSYLGGQETQYF.

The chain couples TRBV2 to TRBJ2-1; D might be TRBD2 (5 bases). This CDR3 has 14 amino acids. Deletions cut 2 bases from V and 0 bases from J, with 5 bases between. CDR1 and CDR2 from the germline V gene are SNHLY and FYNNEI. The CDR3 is CASSELASYNEQFF. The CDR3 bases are TGTGCCAGCAGTGAACTAGCCTCCTACAATGAGCAGTTCTTC.

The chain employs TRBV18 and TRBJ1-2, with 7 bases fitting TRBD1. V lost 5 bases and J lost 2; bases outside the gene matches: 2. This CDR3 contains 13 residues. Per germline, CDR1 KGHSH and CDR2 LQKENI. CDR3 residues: CASSEGQNYGYTF. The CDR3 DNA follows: TGTGCCAGCTCAGAGGGACAGAACTATGGCTACACCTTC.

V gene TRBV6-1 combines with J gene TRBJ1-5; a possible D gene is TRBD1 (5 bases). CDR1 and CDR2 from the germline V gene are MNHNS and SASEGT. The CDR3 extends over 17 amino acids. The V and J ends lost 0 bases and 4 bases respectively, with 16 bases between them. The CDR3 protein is CASSEAEWGVGNQPQHF. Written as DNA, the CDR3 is TGTGCCAGCAGTGAAGCGGAGTGGGGGGTAGGTAATCAGCCCCAGCATTTT.

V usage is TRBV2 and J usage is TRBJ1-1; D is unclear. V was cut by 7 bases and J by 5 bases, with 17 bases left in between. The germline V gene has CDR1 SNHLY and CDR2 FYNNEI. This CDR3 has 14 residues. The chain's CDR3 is CASTGSPSRTEAFF. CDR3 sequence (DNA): TGTGCCAGCACGGGCAGCCCAAGTAGGACTGAAGCTTTCTTT. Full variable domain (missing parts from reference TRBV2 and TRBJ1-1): EPEVTQTPSHQVTQMGQEVILRCVPISNHLYFYWYRQILGQKVEFLVSFYNNEISEKSEIFDDQFSVERPDGSNFTLKIRSTKLEDSAMYFCASTGSPSRTEAFFGQGTRLTVV.

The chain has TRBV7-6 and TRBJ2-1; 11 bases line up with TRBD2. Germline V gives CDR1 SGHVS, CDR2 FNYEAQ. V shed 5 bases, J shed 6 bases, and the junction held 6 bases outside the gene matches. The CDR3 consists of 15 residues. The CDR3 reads CASSLGLAGSNEQFF. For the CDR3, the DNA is TGTGCCAGCAGCCTAGGACTAGCGGGTTCCAATGAGCAGTTCTTC.

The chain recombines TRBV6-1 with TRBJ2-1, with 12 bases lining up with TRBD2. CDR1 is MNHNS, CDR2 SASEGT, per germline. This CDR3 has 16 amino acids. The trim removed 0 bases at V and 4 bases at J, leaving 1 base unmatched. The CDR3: CASSEAGTSGYNEQFF. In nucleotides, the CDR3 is TGTGCCAGCAGTGAAGCTGGGACTAGCGGGTACAATGAGCAGTTCTTC.

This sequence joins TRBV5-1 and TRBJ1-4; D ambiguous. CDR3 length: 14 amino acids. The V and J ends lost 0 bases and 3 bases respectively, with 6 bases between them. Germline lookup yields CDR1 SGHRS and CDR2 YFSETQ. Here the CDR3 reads CASSLGAANEKLFF. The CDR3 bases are TGCGCCAGCAGCTTGGGGGCCGCTAATGAAAAACTGTTTTTT.

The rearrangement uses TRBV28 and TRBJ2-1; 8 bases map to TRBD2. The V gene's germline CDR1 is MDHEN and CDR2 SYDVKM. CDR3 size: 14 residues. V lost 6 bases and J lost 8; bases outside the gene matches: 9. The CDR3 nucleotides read TGTGCCAGCAGGGTGAGCGGGAGTAACGATGAGCAGTTCTTC. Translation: CASRVSGSNDEQFF.

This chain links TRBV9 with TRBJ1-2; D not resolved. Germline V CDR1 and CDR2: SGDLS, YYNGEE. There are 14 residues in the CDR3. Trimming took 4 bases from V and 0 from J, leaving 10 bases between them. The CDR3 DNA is TGTGCCAGCAGCCCGGGAGTAACTAACTATGGCTACACCTTC. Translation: CASSPGVTNYGYTF.

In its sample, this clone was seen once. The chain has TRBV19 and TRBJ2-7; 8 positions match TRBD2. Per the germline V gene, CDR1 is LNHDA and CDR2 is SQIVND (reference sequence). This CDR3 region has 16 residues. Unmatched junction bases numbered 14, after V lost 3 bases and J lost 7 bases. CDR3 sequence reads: CASSIPSGAGVVEQYF. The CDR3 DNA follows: TGTGCCAGTAGTATCCCCTCGGGAGCGGGAGTGGTGGAGCAGTACTTC.

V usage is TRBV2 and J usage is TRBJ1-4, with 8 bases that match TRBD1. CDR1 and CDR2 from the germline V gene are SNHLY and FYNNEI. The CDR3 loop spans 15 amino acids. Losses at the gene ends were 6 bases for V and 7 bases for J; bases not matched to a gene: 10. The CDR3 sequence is CASSQGAGRGEKLFF. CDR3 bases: TGTGCCAGCAGCCAGGGGGCAGGGAGGGGTGAAAAACTGTTTTTT.

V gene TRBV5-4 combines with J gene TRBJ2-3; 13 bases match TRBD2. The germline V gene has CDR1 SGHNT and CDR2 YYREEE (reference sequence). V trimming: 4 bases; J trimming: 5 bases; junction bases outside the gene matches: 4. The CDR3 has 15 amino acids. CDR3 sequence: CASSQGLAGIDTQYF. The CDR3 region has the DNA TGTGCCAGCAGCCAGGGACTAGCGGGAATAGATACGCAGTATTTT. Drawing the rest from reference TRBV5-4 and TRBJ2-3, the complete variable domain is ETGVTQSPTHLIKTRGQQVTLRCSSQSGHNTVSWYQQALGQGPQFIFQYYREEENGRGNFPPRFSGLQFPNYSSELNVNALELDDSALYLCASSQGLAGIDTQYFGPGTRLTVL.